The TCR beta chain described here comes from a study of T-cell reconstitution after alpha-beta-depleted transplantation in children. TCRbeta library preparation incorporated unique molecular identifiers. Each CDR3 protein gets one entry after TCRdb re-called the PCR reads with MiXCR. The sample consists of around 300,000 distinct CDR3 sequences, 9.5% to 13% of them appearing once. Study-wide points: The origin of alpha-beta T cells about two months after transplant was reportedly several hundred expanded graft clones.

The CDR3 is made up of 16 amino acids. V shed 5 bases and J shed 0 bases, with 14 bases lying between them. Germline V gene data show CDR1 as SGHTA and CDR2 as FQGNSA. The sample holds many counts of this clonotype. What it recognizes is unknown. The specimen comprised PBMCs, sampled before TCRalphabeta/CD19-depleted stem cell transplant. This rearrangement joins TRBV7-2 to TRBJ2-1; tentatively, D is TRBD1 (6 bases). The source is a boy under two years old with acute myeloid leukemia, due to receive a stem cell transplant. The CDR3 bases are TGTGCCAGCAGCCTATTGCGACAGGTCTCCTACAATGAGCAGTTCTTC. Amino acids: CASSLLRQVSYNEQFF.